These T cell receptor beta chains were read from a single sample in a study of T-cell reconstitution after alpha-beta-depleted transplantation in children. Each CDR3 protein is one row after TCRdb ran MiXCR on the PCR reads. Of roughly 100,000 distinct CDR3 sequences in the sample, 7.5% to 9% were seen once. Here the sequenced sample was PBMCs, taken before TCRalphabeta/CD19-depleted stem cell transplant. These TCRs come from a boy between 2 and 10 years old with acute lymphoblastic leukemia, due to receive a stem cell transplant. Both conserved end residues are part of each CDR3. The D gene is left open where the match is weak. Clone size is stated in some rows and not others, as once, few, many or a class when expanded.

v_call: TRBV7-2
d_call: TRBD1
j_call: TRBJ1-1
cdr3_length: 15
clone_size: many
cdr3_nt: TGTGCCAGCAGCTTATCCACAGACAGGGACACTGAAGCTTTCTTT
cdr3_aa: CASSLSTDRDTEAFF

v_call: TRBV20-1
d_call: TRBD2
j_call: TRBJ2-1
cdr3_length: 16
clone_size: NA
cdr3_nt: TGCAGTGCTGCCGGGACTAGCGGGGGGTTCAACAATGAGCAGTTCTTC
cdr3_aa: CSAAGTSGGFNNEQFF

v_call: TRBV6-5
d_call: NA
j_call: TRBJ1-1
cdr3_length: 14
clone_size: many
cdr3_nt: TGTGCCAGCAACGGACGGACGCAGAACACTGAAGCTTTCTTT
cdr3_aa: CASNGRTQNTEAFF

v_call: TRBV24-1
d_call: NA
j_call: TRBJ2-3
cdr3_length: 16
clone_size: many
cdr3_nt: TGTGCCACCAGTGATGATGCGGAAACTAGCACAGATACGCAGTATTTT
cdr3_aa: CATSDDAETSTDTQYF

v_call: TRBV7-9
d_call: NA
j_call: TRBJ1-4
cdr3_length: 14
clone_size: NA
cdr3_nt: TGTGCCAGCAGCCAAGGGGCGTCTAATGAAAAACTGTTTTTT
cdr3_aa: CASSQGASNEKLFF

v_call: TRBV12-3/TRBV12-4
d_call: TRBD2
j_call: TRBJ2-3
cdr3_length: 14
clone_size: many
cdr3_nt: TGTGCCAGCTTAATAGCGGGGGGGACAGATACGCAGTATTTT
cdr3_aa: CASLIAGGTDTQYF

v_call: TRBV25-1
d_call: TRBD1
j_call: TRBJ2-7
cdr3_length: 15
clone_size: many
cdr3_nt: TGTGCCAGCAGTGAACTTAGGACAGGGCGCTACGAGCAGTACTTC
cdr3_aa: CASSELRTGRYEQYF

v_call: TRBV2
d_call: NA
j_call: TRBJ2-6
cdr3_length: 17
clone_size: NA
cdr3_nt: TGTGCCAGCAGTCCGCACAAGGGGTATACTGAGGCCAACGTCCTGACTTTC
cdr3_aa: CASSPHKGYTEANVLTF

v_call: TRBV3-1
d_call: NA
j_call: TRBJ1-4
cdr3_length: 15
clone_size: NA
cdr3_nt: TGTGCCAGCAGCCAAGCCTCCGTGGGTGGCGAAAAACTGTTTTTT
cdr3_aa: CASSQASVGGEKLFF

v_call: TRBV4-2
d_call: NA
j_call: TRBJ1-1
cdr3_length: 15
clone_size: NA
cdr3_nt: TGTGCCAGCAGCCACCCACAGGGCATGAACACTGAAGCTTTCTTT
cdr3_aa: CASSHPQGMNTEAFF

v_call: TRBV4-1
d_call: NA
j_call: TRBJ2-4
cdr3_length: 15
clone_size: few
cdr3_nt: TGCGCCAGCAGCCAAGAACCCCAGGGCGGGGACATTCAGTACTTC
cdr3_aa: CASSQEPQGGDIQYF

v_call: TRBV4-3
d_call: TRBD1
j_call: TRBJ2-2
cdr3_length: 16
clone_size: many
cdr3_nt: TGCGCCAGCAGCCAAGAACTCCAGGGGGCCACCGGGGAGCTGTTTTTT
cdr3_aa: CASSQELQGATGELFF

v_call: TRBV11-2
d_call: NA
j_call: TRBJ1-1
cdr3_length: 13
clone_size: few
cdr3_nt: TGTGCCAGCAGCTTAGGACAGTCGATAGAAGCTTTCTTT
cdr3_aa: CASSLGQSIEAFF

v_call: TRBV11-2
d_call: NA
j_call: TRBJ1-4
cdr3_length: 14
clone_size: few
cdr3_nt: TGTGCCAGCAGCTCATGGGTTGCGGATGAAAAACTGTTTTTT
cdr3_aa: CASSSWVADEKLFF

v_call: TRBV24-1
d_call: TRBD2
j_call: TRBJ2-3
cdr3_length: 14
clone_size: many
cdr3_nt: TGTGCCACCAGTGATTGGACTAGCGCAGATACGCAGTATTTT
cdr3_aa: CATSDWTSADTQYF

v_call: TRBV6-1
d_call: NA
j_call: TRBJ2-4
cdr3_length: 15
clone_size: few
cdr3_nt: TGTGCCAGCAGTCCACCCGGGACCGGGGGAAACATTCAGTACTTC
cdr3_aa: CASSPPGTGGNIQYF

v_call: TRBV7-9
d_call: TRBD2
j_call: TRBJ2-3
cdr3_length: 16
clone_size: NA
cdr3_nt: TGTGCCAGCAGCGGAACTAGCGCCAGGGGCACAGATACGCAGTATTTT
cdr3_aa: CASSGTSARGTDTQYF

v_call: TRBV7-9
d_call: TRBD1
j_call: TRBJ2-1
cdr3_length: 13
clone_size: many
cdr3_nt: TGTGCCAGCAGCTTAGACAGGGGGTATGAGCAGTTCTTC
cdr3_aa: CASSLDRGYEQFF

v_call: TRBV3-1
d_call: NA
j_call: TRBJ2-3
cdr3_length: 13
clone_size: many
cdr3_nt: TGTGCCAGCTCTCGGTGGGATACAGATACGCAGTATTTT
cdr3_aa: CASSRWDTDTQYF

v_call: TRBV9
d_call: NA
j_call: TRBJ2-1
cdr3_length: 13
clone_size: medium-sized
cdr3_nt: TGTGCCAGCAGCCAGGGGGGAGAGGATGAGCAGTTCTTC
cdr3_aa: CASSQGGEDEQFF

v_call: TRBV2
d_call: NA
j_call: TRBJ2-3
cdr3_length: 12
clone_size: NA
cdr3_nt: TGTGCCAGCAGCACGACCTGGGATACGCAGTATTTT
cdr3_aa: CASSTTWDTQYF

v_call: TRBV7-9
d_call: NA
j_call: TRBJ2-1
cdr3_length: 12
clone_size: few
cdr3_nt: TGTGCCAGCAGCTTAGTAGGGATTGAGCAGTTCTTC
cdr3_aa: CASSLVGIEQFF

v_call: TRBV7-9
d_call: NA
j_call: TRBJ1-6
cdr3_length: 10
clone_size: NA
cdr3_nt: TGTGCCAGCAGTGGTTCACCCCTCCACTTT
cdr3_aa: CASSGSPLHF

v_call: TRBV20-1
d_call: TRBD2
j_call: TRBJ2-7
cdr3_length: 13
clone_size: few
cdr3_nt: TGCAGTGCAAGGGGAGGGACCCTCTACGAGCAGTACTTC
cdr3_aa: CSARGGTLYEQYF

v_call: TRBV6-5
d_call: NA
j_call: TRBJ2-5
cdr3_length: 12
clone_size: few
cdr3_nt: TGTGCCAGCAGTCGGATTGGAGAGACCCAGTACTTC
cdr3_aa: CASSRIGETQYF

v_call: TRBV5-4
d_call: NA
j_call: TRBJ2-5
cdr3_length: 14
clone_size: NA
cdr3_nt: TGTGCCAGCAGCTACCCGGTGGGCCAAGAGACCCAGTACTTC
cdr3_aa: CASSYPVGQETQYF

v_call: TRBV13
d_call: NA
j_call: TRBJ2-2
cdr3_length: 13
clone_size: NA
cdr3_nt: TGTGCCAGCAGCGTTAGGAACACCGGGGAGCTGTTTTTT
cdr3_aa: CASSVRNTGELFF

v_call: TRBV23-1
d_call: TRBD1
j_call: TRBJ2-5
cdr3_length: 16
clone_size: NA
cdr3_nt: TGCGCCAGCAGTCAATGGGGACAGACTCCACAAGAGACCCAGTACTTC
cdr3_aa: CASSQWGQTPQETQYF

v_call: TRBV19
d_call: TRBD1
j_call: TRBJ1-1
cdr3_length: 14
clone_size: few
cdr3_nt: TGTGCCAGTAGTACCCCTGGACAGGGGACCGGAGCTTTCTTT
cdr3_aa: CASSTPGQGTGAFF

v_call: TRBV27
d_call: NA
j_call: TRBJ1-1
cdr3_length: 15
clone_size: few
cdr3_nt: TGTGCCAGCCAACCTAGGAGGGGTTGGGGGGCTGAAGCTTTCTTT
cdr3_aa: CASQPRRGWGAEAFF